A selection of T cell receptor beta chains follows, all from one sample in a study of cytomegalovirus exposure and HLA in healthy donors. TCRdb's table, derived via immunoSEQ multiplex PCR, lists solely in-frame clones and lacks some. Found here are about 130,000 clones, roughly 85% of them singletons; the top ten hold approximately 1.2%. Sequencing input: PBMCs. Receptors originate from a boy aged 10-17 years in good health and CMV-seronegative. Each CDR3 is given with its conserved first and last residue. The D gene is left open where the match is weak. Expanded clones are given a class, and other clones once, few, many or no size at all.

d_gene: NA
j_gene: TRBJ2-7
abundance: NA
v_gene: TRBV2
CDR3aa: CASSPTYRHSSYEQYF
CDR3nt: TGTGCCAGCAGCCCCACCTACCGGCACAGCTCCTACGAGCAGTACTTC

d_gene: NA
j_gene: TRBJ1-1
abundance: NA
v_gene: TRBV14
CDR3aa: CASRSLRGTEAFF
CDR3nt: TGTGCCAGCAGGTCCCTCCGGGGCACTGAAGCTTTCTTT

d_gene: NA
j_gene: TRBJ1-2
abundance: NA
v_gene: TRBV6-5
CDR3aa: CASSNRVGYTF
CDR3nt: TGTGCCAGCAGTAACAGGGTTGGCTACACCTTC

d_gene: NA
j_gene: TRBJ1-4
abundance: NA
v_gene: TRBV7-6
CDR3aa: CASSHREEKLFF
CDR3nt: TGTGCCAGCAGCCACAGGGAGGAAAAACTGTTTTTT

d_gene: NA
j_gene: TRBJ1-2
abundance: NA
v_gene: TRBV4-1
CDR3aa: CASSQGAGLYTF
CDR3nt: TGCGCCAGCAGCCAAGGAGCGGGACTTTACACCTTC

d_gene: TRBD1
j_gene: TRBJ2-7
abundance: NA
v_gene: TRBV7-9
CDR3aa: CASSSGQGSYEQYF
CDR3nt: TGTGCCAGCAGCTCCGGACAGGGTTCCTACGAGCAGTACTTC

d_gene: TRBD2
j_gene: TRBJ2-1
abundance: NA
v_gene: TRBV5-1
CDR3aa: CASSSGLAGGRGEQFF
CDR3nt: TGCGCCAGCAGCTCAGGACTAGCGGGAGGCCGGGGTGAGCAGTTCTTC

d_gene: NA
j_gene: TRBJ1-3
abundance: NA
v_gene: TRBV7-9
CDR3aa: CASSLVSSGNTIYF
CDR3nt: TGTGCCAGCAGCTTAGTGAGCTCTGGAAACACCATATATTTT

d_gene: NA
j_gene: TRBJ2-2
abundance: NA
v_gene: TRBV7-3
CDR3aa: CASSLTEGELFF
CDR3nt: TGTGCCAGCAGCTTAACCGAGGGAGAGCTGTTTTTT

d_gene: NA
j_gene: TRBJ2-3
abundance: NA
v_gene: TRBV7-2
CDR3aa: CASSLGPGSTDTQYF
CDR3nt: TGTGCCAGCAGCTTAGGACCCGGGAGCACAGATACGCAGTATTTT

d_gene: NA
j_gene: TRBJ1-1
abundance: NA
v_gene: TRBV9
CDR3aa: CASSPRELWSTEAFF
CDR3nt: TGTGCCAGCAGCCCGCGGGAGCTCTGGAGCACTGAAGCTTTCTTT

d_gene: NA
j_gene: TRBJ2-7
abundance: few
v_gene: TRBV19
CDR3aa: CASRQQGGSYEQYF
CDR3nt: TGTGCCAGTCGGCAACAGGGAGGGTCCTACGAGCAGTACTTC

d_gene: TRBD2
j_gene: TRBJ2-2
abundance: NA
v_gene: TRBV5-1
CDR3aa: CASSFGTSSNTGELFF
CDR3nt: TGCGCCAGCAGCTTCGGGACTAGCAGCAACACCGGGGAGCTGTTTTTT

d_gene: NA
j_gene: TRBJ2-7
abundance: NA
v_gene: TRBV6-1
CDR3aa: CASRGTQGRNNEQYF
CDR3nt: TGTGCCAGCAGGGGAACACAGGGGAGGAACAACGAGCAGTACTTC

d_gene: NA
j_gene: TRBJ1-6
abundance: once
v_gene: TRBV10-2
CDR3aa: CASPGENSPLHF
CDR3nt: TGCGCCAGCCCCGGGGAGAATTCACCCCTCCACTTT

d_gene: TRBD1
j_gene: TRBJ2-1
abundance: few
v_gene: TRBV4-2
CDR3aa: CASSPAGQAYNEQFF
CDR3nt: TGTGCCAGCAGCCCCGCGGGACAGGCCTACAATGAGCAGTTCTTC

d_gene: TRBD2
j_gene: TRBJ2-3
abundance: NA
v_gene: TRBV25-1
CDR3aa: CASSHGLAPDTQYF
CDR3nt: TGTGCCAGCAGTCACGGACTAGCACCAGATACGCAGTATTTT

d_gene: NA
j_gene: TRBJ2-3
abundance: NA
v_gene: TRBV15
CDR3aa: CATSRDGVAAIGTDTQYF
CDR3nt: TGTGCCACCAGCAGAGATGGGGTAGCGGCCATCGGCACAGATACGCAGTATTTT

d_gene: TRBD1
j_gene: TRBJ1-1
abundance: NA
v_gene: TRBV7-9
CDR3aa: CASTRQGVNTEAFF
CDR3nt: TGTGCCAGCACACGACAGGGGGTGAACACTGAAGCTTTCTTT

d_gene: TRBD2
j_gene: TRBJ2-7
abundance: NA
v_gene: TRBV7-2
CDR3aa: CASSLHLAGGDEQYF
CDR3nt: TGTGCCAGCAGCTTACACCTAGCGGGAGGTGATGAGCAGTACTTC

d_gene: TRBD2
j_gene: TRBJ2-1
abundance: NA
v_gene: TRBV30
CDR3aa: CAWSPGLAGKNQFF
CDR3nt: TGTGCCTGGAGCCCGGGACTAGCGGGAAAAAACCAGTTCTTC

d_gene: TRBD2
j_gene: TRBJ2-7
abundance: NA
v_gene: TRBV5-1
CDR3aa: CASSLGPGTSGNYEQYF
CDR3nt: TGCGCCAGCAGCTTGGGGCCGGGGACTAGCGGGAACTACGAGCAGTACTTC

d_gene: TRBD2
j_gene: TRBJ2-5
abundance: NA
v_gene: TRBV13
CDR3aa: CASSLKREGRETQYF
CDR3nt: TGTGCCAGCAGCTTAAAGAGGGAGGGGCGGGAGACCCAGTACTTC

d_gene: NA
j_gene: TRBJ2-7
abundance: NA
v_gene: TRBV19
CDR3aa: CASSMGLQRTGVYEQYF
CDR3nt: TGTGCCAGTAGTATGGGACTTCAGCGTACGGGAGTCTATGAGCAGTACTTC

d_gene: TRBD1
j_gene: TRBJ1-1
abundance: NA
v_gene: TRBV6-5
CDR3aa: CASSYSPTGWNTEASF
CDR3nt: TGTGCCAGCAGTTATTCCCCGACAGGGTGGAACACTGAAGCTTCCTTT

d_gene: TRBD1
j_gene: TRBJ1-2
abundance: NA
v_gene: TRBV5-1
CDR3aa: CASSFRTGEHYGYTF
CDR3nt: TGCGCCAGCAGCTTCCGGACAGGGGAACACTATGGCTACACCTTC

d_gene: NA
j_gene: TRBJ2-1
abundance: NA
v_gene: TRBV6-5
CDR3aa: CASSYSSVGAYNEQFF
CDR3nt: TGTGCCAGCAGTTACTCGTCAGTCGGGGCCTACAATGAGCAGTTCTTC

d_gene: TRBD1
j_gene: TRBJ2-7
abundance: NA
v_gene: TRBV19
CDR3aa: CASSNTGVSYEQYF
CDR3nt: TGTGCCAGTAGTAACACAGGGGTTTCCTACGAGCAGTACTTC

d_gene: NA
j_gene: TRBJ2-1
abundance: NA
v_gene: TRBV2
CDR3aa: CASSGRLGAKFF
CDR3nt: TGTGCCAGCAGCGGTAGACTAGGAGCTAAGTTCTTC

d_gene: TRBD2
j_gene: TRBJ2-3
abundance: NA
v_gene: TRBV29-1
CDR3aa: CSVEGAGAADTQYF
CDR3nt: TGCAGCGTTGAAGGGGCGGGAGCGGCAGATACGCAGTATTTT

d_gene: NA
j_gene: TRBJ1-2
abundance: NA
v_gene: TRBV7-9
CDR3aa: CASSLPGGGAYGYTF
CDR3nt: TGTGCCAGCAGCTTACCAGGTGGGGGCGCCTATGGCTACACCTTC

d_gene: TRBD2
j_gene: TRBJ2-2
abundance: NA
v_gene: TRBV5-4
CDR3aa: CASSPATSGRNTGELFF
CDR3nt: TGTGCCAGCAGCCCGGCGACTAGCGGGAGGAATACCGGGGAGCTGTTTTTT

d_gene: TRBD1
j_gene: TRBJ1-2
abundance: NA
v_gene: TRBV18
CDR3aa: CASSPNGQGAGDGYTF
CDR3nt: TGTGCCAGCTCACCAAACGGACAGGGGGCCGGTGATGGCTACACCTTC

d_gene: TRBD2
j_gene: TRBJ2-3
abundance: NA
v_gene: TRBV5-4
CDR3aa: CASRRWGGSTDTQYF
CDR3nt: TGTGCCAGCAGACGGTGGGGGGGAAGCACAGATACGCAGTATTTT

d_gene: NA
j_gene: TRBJ2-2
abundance: NA
v_gene: TRBV9
CDR3aa: CASSPRPGGELFF
CDR3nt: TGTGCCAGCAGCCCCCGCCCGGGCGGGGAGCTGTTTTTT

d_gene: NA
j_gene: TRBJ1-6
abundance: NA
v_gene: TRBV30
CDR3aa: CAWSLRENSPLHF
CDR3nt: TGTGCCTGGAGTCTCCGGGAAAATTCACCCCTCCACTTT

d_gene: NA
j_gene: TRBJ2-7
abundance: once
v_gene: TRBV7-9
CDR3aa: CASSASIYEQYF
CDR3nt: TGTGCCAGCAGCGCCTCTATCTACGAGCAGTACTTC

d_gene: NA
j_gene: TRBJ1-5
abundance: NA
v_gene: TRBV19
CDR3aa: CASSIGRGNQPQHF
CDR3nt: TGTGCCAGTAGTATCGGCCGGGGAAATCAGCCCCAGCATTTT

d_gene: TRBD2
j_gene: TRBJ2-1
abundance: NA
v_gene: TRBV5-1
CDR3aa: CASSLGLAGSYNEQFF
CDR3nt: TGCGCCAGCAGCTTGGGACTAGCGGGTTCCTACAATGAGCAGTTCTTC

d_gene: TRBD1
j_gene: TRBJ2-5
abundance: NA
v_gene: TRBV10-1
CDR3aa: CASSGTACPQETQYF
CDR3nt: TGCGCCAGCAGCGGGACAGCGTGCCCCCAAGAGACCCAGTACTTC

d_gene: NA
j_gene: TRBJ2-2
abundance: NA
v_gene: TRBV5-4
CDR3aa: CASRRDLGAGELFF
CDR3nt: TGTGCCAGCAGGCGGGACTTGGGGGCCGGGGAGCTGTTTTTT

d_gene: TRBD1
j_gene: TRBJ2-7
abundance: NA
v_gene: TRBV29-1
CDR3aa: CSVSGQGVAEQYF
CDR3nt: TGCAGCGTGTCGGGACAGGGGGTGGCCGAGCAGTACTTC

d_gene: TRBD2
j_gene: TRBJ2-7
abundance: once
v_gene: TRBV15
CDR3aa: CATSREGSGSSYEQYF
CDR3nt: TGTGCCACCAGCAGAGAGGGAAGCGGGAGCTCCTACGAGCAGTACTTC

d_gene: TRBD2
j_gene: TRBJ2-5
abundance: NA
v_gene: TRBV7-2
CDR3aa: CASSLRGRGETQYF
CDR3nt: TGTGCCAGCAGCTTACGCGGGAGGGGAGAGACCCAGTACTTC

d_gene: NA
j_gene: TRBJ2-7
abundance: few
v_gene: TRBV4-1
CDR3aa: CASSLSPGVGVSSYEQYF
CDR3nt: TGCGCCAGCAGCCTTTCCCCAGGGGTGGGGGTCAGCTCCTACGAGCAGTACTTC

d_gene: NA
j_gene: TRBJ1-1
abundance: few
v_gene: TRBV27
CDR3aa: CASRYRENTEAFF
CDR3nt: TGTGCCAGCAGGTACCGGGAGAACACTGAAGCTTTCTTT

d_gene: TRBD1
j_gene: TRBJ2-7
abundance: NA
v_gene: TRBV6-1
CDR3aa: CATQQGDTGWHEQYF
CDR3nt: TGTGCCACCCAACAGGGGGACACCGGATGGCACGAGCAGTACTTC

d_gene: TRBD1
j_gene: TRBJ2-3
abundance: NA
v_gene: TRBV7-8
CDR3aa: CASSYARGQLPDTQYF
CDR3nt: TGTGCCAGCAGCTACGCAAGGGGGCAACTCCCAGATACGCAGTATTTT

d_gene: NA
j_gene: TRBJ1-1
abundance: few
v_gene: TRBV5-6
CDR3aa: CASSLYTEAFF
CDR3nt: TGTGCCAGCAGTCTGTACACTGAAGCTTTCTTT

d_gene: TRBD1
j_gene: TRBJ2-7
abundance: NA
v_gene: TRBV27
CDR3aa: CASSADRGRYEQYF
CDR3nt: TGTGCCAGCAGTGCAGACAGGGGTCGGTACGAGCAGTACTTC